The rows below give T cell receptor beta chains drawn from one sample of a study of T cell changes during pregnancy in multiple sclerosis. Assay: immunoSEQ multiplex PCR; the TCRdb copy retains only in-frame clones and omits some. Of about 42,000 clones listed, roughly 84% were seen once; the top ten hold 0.64%. This sample comprised CD4+ T cells from peripheral blood mononuclear cells, obtained before pregnancy. These receptors were collected from a female donor with multiple sclerosis, enrolled in a pregnancy study. Each CDR3 is given without its conserved first and last residue.

V gene	J gene	CDR3 protein
TRBV5-1	TRBJ2-3	ASSLVRDTVMDTQY
TRBV18	TRBJ1-4	ASSLNRATNEKLF
TRBV7-9	TRBJ2-1	ASSFGRGGFDEQF
TRBV5-1	TRBJ2-7	ASSFPGIYEQY
TRBV30	TRBJ1-2	AWSVGTARGYT
TRBV6-5	TRBJ2-3	ASRRRTGAEY
TRBV9	TRBJ2-1	ASSAGPGLLIEQF
TRBV6-1	TRBJ1-3	ASSEDAYSGNTIY
TRBV6-5	TRBJ1-1	ASSSDTNTEAF
TRBV19	TRBJ2-1	ASSQAGVDYNEQF
TRBV30	TRBJ1-2	AWSDMGGANYGYT
TRBV7-3	TRBJ2-1	ASSSLSGTSLF
TRBV19	TRBJ2-7	ASSTGTGYYEQY
TRBV9	TRBJ1-2	ASSVPGGGYT
TRBV19	TRBJ2-2	ASSILLAGWGTGELF
TRBV10-2	TRBJ2-3	ASRTGGHGDTQY
TRBV30	TRBJ2-7	AWSVGRPGVQY
TRBV5-1	TRBJ2-3	ASSPEGLPGSDTQY
TRBV6-5	TRBJ2-7	ASGRDREYEQY
TRBV6-1	TRBJ2-7	ASSLGQGPYEQY
TRBV6-5	TRBJ1-2	ASWTGDYGYT
TRBV14	TRBJ1-1	ASSLTGLSEAF
TRBV27	TRBJ2-1	ASSLMADNEQF
TRBV18	TRBJ1-2	ASSPPLSNYGYT
TRBV10-3	TRBJ1-1	AIRGDRAGTEAF
TRBV7-8	TRBJ1-1	ASSLVTGGDMNTEAF
TRBV19	TRBJ1-2	ASSRYYGYT
TRBV7-9	TRBJ2-5	AVSRDLQETQY
TRBV7-9	TRBJ2-7	ASSRTSGTYEQY
TRBV6-4	TRBJ1-6	ASSRTGGSPLH
TRBV11-3	TRBJ2-7	ASSLGGTGSSYEQY
TRBV11-2	TRBJ2-1	ASSLITGRALYNEQF
TRBV6-6	TRBJ1-2	ASSDRDYGYT
TRBV29-1	TRBJ2-3	SGRTSGTGDTQY
TRBV19	TRBJ1-5	ASTQDRADQPQH
TRBV7-9	TRBJ2-7	ASSPHTWVAELWTYEQY
TRBV5-1	TRBJ2-1	ASSFSGGSDEQF
TRBV27	TRBJ2-1	ASAQGRNYNEQF
TRBV7-3	TRBJ2-2	ASRGAGATNTGELF
TRBV30	TRBJ2-2	AWSSTSGTRGAGELF
TRBV4-3	TRBJ2-7	ASRQHITGHNGEQY
TRBV28	TRBJ1-1	ASREQVGKGLYQGNHMNTEAF
TRBV19	TRBJ1-5	ASSPQGAGNQPQH
TRBV18	TRBJ2-7	ASSPGWSYEQY
TRBV6-5	TRBJ2-1	ASSYRSGQGVEQF
TRBV11-2	TRBJ2-3	ASSSSGGTDTQY
TRBV6-6	TRBJ1-2	ASSYPAGQGNGGYT
TRBV5-1	TRBJ2-3	ASSLWEGSTDTQY
TRBV5-1	TRBJ2-2	ASSFLAGANTGELF
TRBV6-1	TRBJ1-1	ASQLAENTEAF
TRBV10-3	TRBJ1-3	AIRTGETGNTIY